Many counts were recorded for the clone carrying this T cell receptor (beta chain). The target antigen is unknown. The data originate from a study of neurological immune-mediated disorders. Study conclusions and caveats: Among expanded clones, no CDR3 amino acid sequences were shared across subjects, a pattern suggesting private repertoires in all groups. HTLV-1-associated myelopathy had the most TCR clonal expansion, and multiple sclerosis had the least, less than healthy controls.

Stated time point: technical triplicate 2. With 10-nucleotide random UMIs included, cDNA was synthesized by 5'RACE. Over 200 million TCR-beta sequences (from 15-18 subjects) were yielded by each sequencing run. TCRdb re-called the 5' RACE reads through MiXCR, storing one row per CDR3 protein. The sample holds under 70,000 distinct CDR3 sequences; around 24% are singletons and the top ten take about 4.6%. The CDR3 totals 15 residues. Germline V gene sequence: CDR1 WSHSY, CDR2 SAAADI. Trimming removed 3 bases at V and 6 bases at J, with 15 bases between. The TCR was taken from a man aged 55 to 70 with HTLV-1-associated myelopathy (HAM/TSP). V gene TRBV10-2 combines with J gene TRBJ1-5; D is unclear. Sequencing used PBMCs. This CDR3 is CASSDRAPGGQPQHF. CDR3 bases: TGCGCCAGCAGTGATAGGGCCCCCGGCGGTCAGCCCCAGCATTTT.